The 6 T cell receptor beta chains presented below share a single source sample, sequenced in a study of cytomegalovirus exposure and HLA in healthy donors. A multiplex PCR was run with 60 Vbeta primers and 13 Jbeta primers. Some clones are missing from TCRdb's copy, which holds only in-frame ones; the method was immunoSEQ multiplex PCR. The repertoire has 200,000 to 250,000 clones, more than 75% of them found once; the top ten carry 1% to 1.5%. The sequenced sample consisted of PBMCs. The receptors were sampled from a human donor in good health.

The chain recombines TRBV7-6 with TRBJ2-7; TRBD2 matches 11 bases. There are 15 residues in the CDR3. CDR1 is SGHVS, CDR2 FNYEAQ, per germline. The ends lost 5 bases at V and 6 bases at J; junction bases unmatched: 9. The CDR3: CASSPSTSGNAEQYF. CDR3 sequence (DNA): TGTGCCAGCAGCCCGTCGACTAGCGGGAACGCCGAGCAGTACTTC.

A single count supports this clone. V is TRBV10-3 and J is TRBJ1-4, with D hard to call. There are 13 residues in the CDR3. V was shortened by 3 bases and J by 4 bases, with 6 bases between the two germline ends. From germline, CDR1 is ENHRY and CDR2 SYGVKD. This CDR3 reads CAISEQINEKLFF. The CDR3 DNA reads as TGTGCCATCAGTGAACAGATTAATGAAAAACTGTTTTTT.

The rearrangement joins TRBV5-5 to TRBJ1-5; D possibly corresponds to TRBD1 (5 bases). Trimming took off 1 base at V and 3 bases at J, with 11 bases between the two ends. Germline V lookup: CDR1 SGHKS, CDR2 YYEKEE (reference sequence). The CDR3 runs 15 residues. The CDR3 DNA sequence: TGTGCCAGCAGCTTGCGGGGGGAGAACAATCAGCCCCAGCATTTT. As protein: CASSLRGENNQPQHF.

Details on this clone: A junction end diverges from the germline sequence, so it may reflect a read error. V usage is TRBV7-9 and J usage is TRBJ2-7; tentatively, D is TRBD2 (5 bases). The CDR3 spans 14 residues. Germline V gives CDR1 SEHNR, CDR2 FQNEAQ (reference sequence). The CDR3 here is CSSSLANFRDEQYF. CDR3 nucleotide sequence: TGTTCCAGCAGCCTAGCCAACTTCCGGGACGAGCAGTACTTC.

This chain uses TRBV4-1 with TRBJ2-2, with D maybe TRBD1 (6 bases). V lost 7 bases and J 3 bases, leaving 18 bases between the germline ends. The CDR3 runs 16 residues. Germline assignment: CDR1 MGHRA and CDR2 YSYEKL. CDR3: CASTLTPGADTGELFF. CDR3 bases: TGCGCCAGCACACTAACCCCAGGGGCGGACACCGGGGAGCTGTTTTTT.

The V call is TRBV9, the J call TRBJ1-1; 8 nucleotides align to TRBD1. CDR1 is SGDLS, CDR2 YYNGEE, per germline. Germline trimming cut 5 bases from V and 0 bases from J; bases unmatched to any gene: 3. The CDR3 covers 14 residues. The DNA of the CDR3 is TGTGCCAGCAGTCGACAGGGGATGAACACTGAAGCTTTCTTT. Its translation is CASSRQGMNTEAFF. Full variable domain (missing parts from reference TRBV9 and TRBJ1-1): DSGVTQTPKHLITATGQRVTLRCSPRSGDLSVYWYQQSLDQGLQFLIQYYNGEERAKGNILERFSAQQFPDLHSELNLSSLELGDSALYFCASSRQGMNTEAFFGQGTRLTVV.